The 28 T cell receptor beta chains listed next were all sequenced from one sample in a study of T cell responses to AZD1222 COVID-19 vaccine (dated by TCRdb to about 2021). This specimen's time point label, per the study, means: about 28 days (+/-7) after the second vaccine dose. The library was obtained by the immunoSEQ multiplex PCR assay. TCRdb re-hosts the immuneACCESS table, in-frame sequences only. Its copies lack some clones; in the studies checked, an unresolved V gene accounts for under half of them, and the cause for the rest is not known. In this sample the table shows more than 75,000 clones, about 80% of which occur a single time. In total, the top ten clones hold 1.3% of the sample. The specimen was peripheral blood, collected 28 days after the second AZD1222 dose. These receptors all come from an adult who received the AZD1222 COVID-19 vaccine.

The rearrangement links TRBV28 to TRBJ2-7; 7 nucleotides align to TRBD2. Looked up from germline, CDR1 is MDHEN and CDR2 is SYDVKM. V was pared by 7 bases and J by 5 bases, with 5 bases of the junction left unmatched. The CDR3 runs to 12 residues. The DNA for the CDR3 is TGTGCCAGCATTGGGGAGGGCAACGAGCAGTACTTC. Amino acids: CASIGEGNEQYF.

This clone was found a few times. CDR3 residues: CASTLGHSASSYNEQFF. CDR3 nucleotides: TGTGCCAGTACCCTGGGGCACAGTGCAAGCTCCTACAATGAGCAGTTCTTC. The chain links TRBV19 to TRBJ2-1; TRBD1 might be the D (5 bases). CDR3 size: 17 residues. Trimming left V 7 bases short and J 0 bases short, with 19 bases between. Looked up from germline, CDR1 is LNHDA and CDR2 is SQIVND (reference sequence).

The chain carries TRBV9 and TRBJ2-5; 8 bases agree with TRBD1. Trimming cost V 1 base and J 5 bases; bases outside gene matches: 7. The CDR3 has 15 amino acids. Germline CDR1 reads SGDLS; CDR2 reads YYNGEE. CDR3 amino acids: CASSVTGGGGETQYF. The DNA for the CDR3 is TGTGCCAGCAGCGTAACAGGGGGTGGTGGGGAGACCCAGTACTTC.

The genes are TRBV5-6 and TRBJ2-3; possible D gene TRBD2, 5 bases. V was clipped by 4 bases and J by 2 bases, with 8 bases between them. This CDR3 contains 13 residues. Germline-derived CDR1 and CDR2 are SGHDT and YYEEEE. This CDR3 reads CASSPGVTDTQYF. The CDR3 DNA reads TGTGCCAGCAGCCCCGGGGTCACAGATACGCAGTATTTT.

The genes are TRBV15 and TRBJ2-1, with 9 positions matching TRBD2. Germline V gene data show CDR1 as LNHNV and CDR2 as YYDKDF (reference sequence). J lost 5 bases, V lost 0 bases, and 8 bases had no gene match. The CDR3 length is 17 residues. Here the CDR3 DNA reads TGTGCCACCAGCAGAGATCGAGTAGCGGGAGCGGACAATGAGCAGTTCTTC. It is translated as CATSRDRVAGADNEQFF.

J is TRBJ2-5 and V is TRBV7-2, with TRBD1 identical over 7 bases. Unmatched junction bases numbered 3, after V lost 3 bases and J lost 2 bases. CDR3 size: 14 residues. The germline V gene encodes CDR1 SGHTA and CDR2 FQGNSA. As DNA, the CDR3 is TGTGCCAGCAGCTTCCAGACAGGGCAAGAGACCCAGTACTTC. Translated, it gives CASSFQTGQETQYF.

This clone appeared a few times. The chain's CDR3 is CASIRGWQGGNTIYF. The CDR3 DNA reads as TGTGCCAGTATCCGAGGTTGGCAGGGAGGAAACACCATATATTTT. The chain employs TRBV2 and TRBJ1-3; possible D gene TRBD1, 5 bases. Per germline, CDR1 SNHLY and CDR2 FYNNEI. The CDR3 is 15 amino acids. V was shortened by 9 bases and J by 4 bases, with 19 bases between the two germline ends.

The chain recombines TRBV29-1 with TRBJ1-5; weak D call: TRBD1 (5 bases). V lost 7 bases and J 5 bases, leaving 12 bases between the germline ends. CDR1 and CDR2 (germline): SQVTM, ANQGSEA. There are 12 residues in the CDR3. CDR3 nucleotide sequence: TGCAGCGCCCGCGACAGCGATCAGCCCCAGCATTTT. Its protein product is CSARDSDQPQHF.

The J gene is TRBJ1-2, the V gene TRBV11-2; D is perhaps TRBD1 (5 bases). The V gene lost 5 bases and the J gene lost 4 bases, with 11 bases spanning the gap. The CDR3 sequence is 13 residues long. Germline V gene data show CDR1 as SGHAT and CDR2 as FQNNGV. Written as DNA, the CDR3 is TGTGCCAGCAGCCCCGACAGTCTCTATGGCTACACCTTC. It specifies CASSPDSLYGYTF.

This clone was detected a few times. The gene calls are TRBV15 and TRBJ1-4; maybe TRBD1 (5 bases). The length of the CDR3 is 15 residues. Trimming shortened V by 1 base and J by 5 bases, and 11 bases separated the two germline ends. CDR1 LNHNV and CDR2 YYDKDF come from the germline V gene (reference sequence). Here the CDR3 reads CATSRGGGGNEKLFF. The DNA of the CDR3 is TGTGCCACCAGCAGAGGCGGGGGGGGGAATGAAAAACTGTTTTTT.

V and J are TRBV2 and TRBJ2-1; 10 bases are shared with TRBD2. The CDR3 length is 13 residues. The junction had 10 bases not matched to a gene; V was cut back by 8 bases and J by 12 bases. Germline CDR1 and CDR2: SNHLY and FYNNEI. DNA of the CDR3: TGTGCCAGCGGAGCCACCGGGACTAGCGTGCAGTTCTTC. This gives the protein CASGATGTSVQFF.

The genes are TRBV24-1 and TRBJ2-1, with D unclear. With 1 base removed from V and 6 bases from J, the gap between germline ends came to 9 bases. There are 14 residues in the CDR3. CDR1 and CDR2 from the germline V gene are KGHDR and SFDVKD. The CDR3 sequence is CATSDFQNLNEQFF. CDR3 coding DNA: TGTGCCACCAGTGATTTCCAGAACCTCAATGAGCAGTTCTTC.

The chain recombines TRBV5-1 with TRBJ1-3; D ambiguous. This CDR3 spans 13 amino acids. Between the trimmed V and J ends, which lost 5 bases and 0 bases, there was a span of 6 bases. Germline CDR1 reads SGHRS; CDR2 reads YFSETQ. CDR3 sequence: CASSLPSGNTIYF. CDR3 in DNA: TGCGCCAGCAGTCTCCCCTCTGGAAACACCATATATTTT.

The genes are TRBV30 and TRBJ1-5; 9 bases map to TRBD1. Trimming cost V 7 bases and J 6 bases; bases outside gene matches: 7. CDR3 length: 13 amino acids. Germline values: CDR1 GTSNPN, CDR2 SVGIG (reference sequence). The chain's CDR3 is CASRQGEGQPQHF. The CDR3 coding sequence is TGTGCCTCACGACAGGGGGAAGGTCAGCCCCAGCATTTT.

The chain couples TRBV28 to TRBJ1-1; D may be TRBD1 (5 bases). Trimming stripped 6 bases from V and 1 base from J, with 15 bases between. The CDR3 is made up of 15 amino acids. Germline CDR1 and CDR2: MDHEN and SYDVKM. The CDR3 loop is CASRPYGGSNTEAFF. The DNA for the CDR3 is TGTGCCAGCAGACCCTATGGGGGGTCGAACACTGAAGCTTTCTTT.

The V call is TRBV9, the J call TRBJ1-3; D is unresolved. V gave up 7 bases and J gave up 8 bases, with 10 bases separating them. Germline lookup yields CDR1 SGDLS and CDR2 YYNGEE. The CDR3 is 11 residues long. The CDR3 coding sequence is TGTGCCAGCGGTCCTCGCGACACCATATATTTT. Protein sequence: CASGPRDTIYF.

This clone was seen just once. The chain uses TRBV7-3 and TRBJ2-7; D perhaps matches TRBD2 (5 bases). V dropped 2 bases and J dropped 3 bases, with 14 bases sitting between them. Germline CDR1 and CDR2: SGHTA and FQGTGA. The CDR3 has 15 residues. The CDR3 region is CASSLEGLGIYEQYF. The CDR3 DNA follows: TGTGCCAGCAGCTTAGAGGGTTTAGGGATCTACGAGCAGTACTTC. The full variable domain, completed using reference TRBV7-3 and TRBJ2-7, is GAGVSQTPSNKVTEKGKYVELRCDPISGHTALYWYRQSLGQGPEFLIYFQGTGAADDSGLPNDRFFAVRPEGSVSTLKIQRTERGDSAVYLCASSLEGLGIYEQYFGPGTRLTVT.

The chain uses TRBV28 and TRBJ1-2, with 10 bases identical to TRBD1. V trimming: 4 bases; J trimming: 7 bases; junction bases outside the gene matches: 6. This CDR3 spans 14 amino acids. Looked up from germline, CDR1 is MDHEN and CDR2 is SYDVKM. Here the CDR3 reads CASSSGQGVSGYTF. For the CDR3, the DNA is TGTGCCAGCAGTTCAGGACAGGGGGTGAGTGGCTACACCTTC.

This clone was seen more than once but under ten times. The chain couples TRBV7-2 to TRBJ1-5, with 9 bases that match TRBD1. Germline trimming cut 3 bases from V and 3 bases from J; bases unmatched to any gene: 3. The CDR3 totals 15 residues. CDR1 is SGHTA, CDR2 FQGNSA, per germline. CDR3 in DNA: TGTGCCAGCAGCTTGACAGGGGGGAACAATCAGCCCCAGCATTTT. Amino acids: CASSLTGGNNQPQHF.

This chain joins TRBV19 and TRBJ1-2, with D possibly being TRBD1 (5 bases). This CDR3 spans 13 amino acids. Germline-derived CDR1 and CDR2 are LNHDA and SQIVND (reference sequence). Deletions cut 4 bases from V and 6 bases from J, with 12 bases between. The chain's CDR3 is CASSTGIRDGYTF. The DNA for the CDR3 is TGTGCCAGTAGTACCGGAATCAGGGATGGCTACACCTTC. Filled out from reference TRBV19 and TRBJ1-2, the complete variable domain reads DGGITQSPKYLFRKEGQNVTLSCEQNLNHDAMYWYRQDPGQGLRLIYYSQIVNDFQKGDIAEGYSVSREKKESFPLTVTSAQKNPTAFYLCASSTGIRDGYTFGSGTRLTVV.

The rearrangement links TRBV28 to TRBJ2-7; 9 positions agree with TRBD2. This CDR3 has 16 amino acids. V was clipped by 5 bases and J by 0 bases; unmatched bases: 8. Looked up from germline, CDR1 is MDHEN and CDR2 is SYDVKM. CDR3 in amino acids: CASSLGLARSSYEQYF. For the CDR3, the DNA is TGTGCCAGCAGTCTCGGACTAGCGAGAAGCTCCTACGAGCAGTACTTC.

V gene TRBV30 combines with J gene TRBJ1-4; no clear D. The CDR3 loop spans 14 amino acids. The V end lost 4 bases, the J end lost 0 bases, and 9 bases lay between the germline ends. Germline V lookup: CDR1 GTSNPN, CDR2 SVGIG (reference sequence). The CDR3 DNA reads as TGTGCCTGGACCAGGTCAGCAACTAATGAAAAACTGTTTTTT. Protein sequence: CAWTRSATNEKLFF.

This sequence joins TRBV7-3 and TRBJ2-7; D might be TRBD1 or TRBD2, each matching 5 bases. The CDR3 loop spans 14 amino acids. V was trimmed by 11 bases and J by 0 bases, leaving 17 bases between them. The germline CDR1 and CDR2 sequences are SGHTA and FQGTGA. The CDR3 here is CALNITGPSYEQYF. The CDR3 DNA sequence: TGTGCCCTCAATATCACGGGGCCCTCCTACGAGCAGTACTTC. Using reference TRBV7-3 and TRBJ2-7 for the parts outside the CDR3, the full variable domain is GAGVSQTPSNKVTEKGKYVELRCDPISGHTALYWYRQSLGQGPEFLIYFQGTGAADDSGLPNDRFFAVRPEGSVSTLKIQRTERGDSAVYLCALNITGPSYEQYFGPGTRLTVT.

The rearrangement joins TRBV9 to TRBJ1-2; D is possibly TRBD1 (5 bases). V was clipped by 0 bases and J by 8 bases, with 23 bases between them. Germline values: CDR1 SGDLS, CDR2 YYNGEE. The CDR3 runs to 17 residues. CDR3 sequence: CASSVGPDTGKVGGYTF. The CDR3 coding sequence is TGTGCCAGCAGCGTAGGCCCCGACACAGGAAAAGTAGGGGGCTACACCTTC.

The chain couples TRBV5-4 to TRBJ2-1; TRBD2 agrees at 11 bases. The germline V gene has CDR1 SGHNT and CDR2 YYREEE (reference sequence). This CDR3 has 18 residues. The trim removed 5 bases at V and 6 bases at J, leaving 16 bases unmatched. CDR3 DNA: TGTGCCAGCAGAAAGGGACTAGCGGAAGTACAGGGGGTCAATGAGCAGTTCTTC. Amino acid sequence: CASRKGLAEVQGVNEQFF.

V and J are TRBV3-1 (or the pseudogene TRBV3-2) and TRBJ2-1; tentatively, D is TRBD2 (6 bases). The CDR3 loop spans 15 amino acids. CDR1 and CDR2 from the germline V gene are LGHDT and YNNKEL (reference sequence). V dropped 4 bases and J dropped 1 base, with 11 bases sitting between them. The CDR3 protein is CASSRRGASYNEQFF. DNA for the CDR3: TGTGCCAGCAGCCGGAGGGGAGCTTCCTACAATGAGCAGTTCTTC.

The chain joins TRBV5-1 to TRBJ2-6, with D uncertain. CDR3 length equals 14 residues. The V and J ends lost 3 bases and 0 bases respectively, with 4 bases between them. Germline V CDR1 and CDR2: SGHRS, YFSETQ. In DNA, the CDR3 is TGCGCCAGCAGCTCGGGCTCTGGGGCCAACGTCCTGACTTTC. Residues: CASSSGSGANVLTF. Variable domain in full (rest from reference TRBV5-1 and TRBJ2-6): KAGVTQTPRYLIKTRGQQVTLSCSPISGHRSVSWYQQTPGQGLQFLFEYFSETQRNKGNFPGRFSGRQFSNSRSEMNVSTLELGDSALYLCASSSGSGANVLTFGAGSRLTVL.

This clone was detected only a few times. V is TRBV30 and J is TRBJ2-1; possibly TRBD1 for D (6 bases). V lost 2 bases to trimming and J lost 10 bases, with 15 bases between them. Per germline, CDR1 GTSNPN and CDR2 SVGIG (reference sequence). The CDR3 runs 13 residues. In DNA form, the CDR3 reads TGTGCCTGGAGTCGACAAGTGGGGGCAGAGCAGTTCTTC. This encodes CAWSRQVGAEQFF.